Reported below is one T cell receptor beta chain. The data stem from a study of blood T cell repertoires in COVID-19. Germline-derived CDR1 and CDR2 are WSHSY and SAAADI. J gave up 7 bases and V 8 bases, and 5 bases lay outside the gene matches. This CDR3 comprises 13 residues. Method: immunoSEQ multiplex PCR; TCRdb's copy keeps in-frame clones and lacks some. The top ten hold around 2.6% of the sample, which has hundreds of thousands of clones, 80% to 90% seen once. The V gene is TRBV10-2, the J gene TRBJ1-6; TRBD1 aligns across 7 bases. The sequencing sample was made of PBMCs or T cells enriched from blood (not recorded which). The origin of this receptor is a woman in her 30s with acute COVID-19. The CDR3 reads CASGRGENSPLHF. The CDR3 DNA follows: TGCGCCAGCGGCAGGGGGGAAAATTCACCCCTCCACTTT.